Detailed here is one T cell receptor (beta chain). Its specificity is not known. This specimen comes from a study of T cell responses to AZD1222 COVID-19 vaccine. Across the study: Doses given second, at about 4 or about 12 weeks, were pooled.

Clones were read by immunoSEQ multiplex PCR, and TCRdb kept only the in-frame ones, dropping some. The table has 150,000 or so clones, around 88% seen once. Findings and limits, study-wide: White British ancestry dominated among donors, who included more females, and clonal diversity was possibly underestimated. Without day 14 samples, only post-peak T cell repertoires were studied.

The material was peripheral blood, obtained on day 0 of AZD1222 vaccination. This clonotype originated in an adult in good health.

CDR3 loop: CASSVGSSGYGYTF. CDR3 coding DNA: TGTGCCAGCAGCGTAGGTTCCTCCGGCTATGGCTACACCTTC. The chain couples TRBV9 to TRBJ1-2; D is undetermined. The CDR3 contains 14 residues. The germline gives CDR1 SGDLS, CDR2 YYNGEE. V was clipped by 0 bases and J by 4 bases, with 10 bases between them.